This T cell receptor (beta chain) originates from a study of blood T cell repertoires in COVID-19 (dated by TCRdb to the early 2020s). Describing the broader study: Collaborator samples came from the United States, Italy and Spain and covered acute and convalescent phases of COVID-19. The material from the prospective study consisted of cDNA or gDNA derived from T cells, B-cell-depleted T cells, or PBMCs. Subjects who had been exposed to COVID-19, were actively infected with it, or had recovered from it provided the deeply sampled blood TCRbeta repertoires that made up the dataset. The repertoires were released in a freely available public database meant as a resource for research on the immune response to SARS-CoV-2. The samples were drawn from the first 160 participants of the ongoing ImmuneRACE study and from some 1,300 subjects provided by 6 global collaborators. Nearly every sample came with metadata listing a de-identified subject ID, COVID-19 status, age in years and sex. HLA class I and class II types, where available, came from metadata supplied by the sample provider rather than from assay-based typing. Broader findings and caveats from the paper: The quantity of clinical and demographic metadata differed by source and by participant and was supplied without curation.

From the cysteine up to the phenylalanine, the CDR3 has a length of 15 residues. Only the CDR3 region is kept as DNA, spanning 45 bases read in frame from base 1. As encoded in the germline V gene, CDR1 is SGHVS while CDR2 is FNYEAQ. The collaborating institutions used their own protocols to collect whole blood in K2EDTA tubes. For TCRbeta analysis, collaborators shipped samples as frozen whole blood, isolated PBMCs, or DNA extracted from either of those sample types. TCRbeta CDR3 regions were amplified from genomic DNA by means of the immunoSEQ Assay, a bias-controlled multiplex PCR. As for how the authors treated the data: The number of nucleated cells in each sample was estimated by amplification of reference gene primers within the assay. To quantify the absolute abundance of each unique TCRbeta CDR3 rearrangement, sequence reads were collapsed and filtered. For each sample, productive Simpson clonality was calculated by taking the square root of Simpson's diversity index across productive rearrangements. The table was pulled from immuneACCESS by TCRdb, which kept in-frame rearrangements only. Such tables lose some clones; where checked, under half of the loss comes from unresolved V genes, and the rest has no known cause. The D gene and trimming were derived from the DNA, and the V and J assignments and clone size from that table. The sample data list more than 85,000 clones, and approximately 65% of these were observed just once. 7.6% of the sample is held by the ten biggest clonotypes.

This clone was seen a single time. The target of this receptor is not known. The junction departs from the called germline gene at one end, perhaps through a read error. The clonotype comes from a woman in her sixties with acute or convalescent COVID-19. Material for sequencing was peripheral blood. This chain joins TRBV7-6 to TRBJ2-2, and 7 junctional nucleotides match TRBD2. The nucleotide sequence reads TGTGCCAGCAGCCGGGCCGCCGGGGGGACCGAGGAGCTGTTTTTT. It translates to CASSRAAGGTEELFF.